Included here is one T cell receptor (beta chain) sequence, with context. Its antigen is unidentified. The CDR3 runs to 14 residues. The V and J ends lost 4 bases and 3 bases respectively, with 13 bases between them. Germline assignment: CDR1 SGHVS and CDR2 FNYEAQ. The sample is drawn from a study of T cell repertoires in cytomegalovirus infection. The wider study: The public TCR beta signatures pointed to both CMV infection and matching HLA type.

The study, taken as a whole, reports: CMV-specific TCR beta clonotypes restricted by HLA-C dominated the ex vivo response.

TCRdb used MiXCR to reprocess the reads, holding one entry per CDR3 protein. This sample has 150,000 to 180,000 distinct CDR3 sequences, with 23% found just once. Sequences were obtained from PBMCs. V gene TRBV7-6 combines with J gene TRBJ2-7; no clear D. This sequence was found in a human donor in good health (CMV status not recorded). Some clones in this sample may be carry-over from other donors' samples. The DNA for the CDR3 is TGTGCCAGCAGCTCCGACGGACCGCGCTACGAGCAGTACTTC. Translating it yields CASSSDGPRYEQYF.